This T cell receptor (beta chain) was retrieved from a study of T cells after yellow fever vaccination. Background on the study: Low-cell-number fractions underwent preparation using SMART-Seq v4 Ultra Low Input.

This CDR3 contains 14 residues. Germline V gene data show CDR1 as SGHTA and CDR2 as FQGNSA. V dropped 5 bases and J dropped 5 bases, with 15 bases sitting between them. Findings of the study overall: By day 5 rather than day 15, the secondary response had peaked, though it was weaker. Once the booster was given, most primary-vaccination clones reappeared, at approximately 97% for CD4 and approximately 88% for CD8.

MiXCR, applied by TCRdb to the 5' RACE reads, yields one record per CDR3 protein. The sample includes about 260,000 distinct CDR3 sequences, under 15% of them seen just once. Ten or more counts support this clonotype. Antigen unknown. The receptor was isolated from a man aged 25 to 40 who received the YFV17D yellow fever vaccine. The starting material was CD4+ T cells sorted from PBMCs, obtained 45 days after the yellow fever booster vaccination. The V and J genes are TRBV7-2 and TRBJ1-1, with D tentatively TRBD1 (6 bases). CDR3: CASSVGQQRTEAFF. CDR3 DNA: TGTGCCAGCAGCGTCGGACAGCAGCGGACTGAAGCTTTCTTT.